This T cell receptor beta chain was obtained from a study of identical twins. A universal primer site was incorporated via template switching, and the cDNA contained unique molecular identifiers. TCRdb re-called the 5' RACE reads through MiXCR, storing one row per CDR3 protein. The table shows about 190,000 distinct CDR3 sequences, with less than 20% occurring only once. The sample holds a few counts of this clonotype. The data were also submitted as part of a second study, on T cells expressing NK-cell markers.

Sequenced input: CD8+ T cells sorted from blood. This clonotype was obtained from a woman aged 18 to 35 in good health.

The CDR3 DNA is TGTGCCAGCAGCCCGGGACTAGCGGGAGGGCCGCCCGAGCAGTTCTTC. It translates to CASSPGLAGGPPEQFF. The chain employs TRBV6-2 or TRBV6-3 and TRBJ2-1, with 16 bases aligning to TRBD2. V was pared by 6 bases and J by 10 bases, with 9 bases of the junction left unmatched. This CDR3 region has 16 residues. Germline loops: CDR1 MNHEY, CDR2 SVGEGT.